A selection of T cell receptor beta chains follows, all from one sample in a study of CD8+CD57+ T cells in acquired aplastic anemia. A single record per CDR3 protein comes from TCRdb applying MiXCR to the reads. The top ten hold 25% to 30% of the sample, which has some 200,000 distinct CDR3 sequences, over 60% seen once. The sample comprised sorted CD4+, CD8+, or CD8+CD57+ T cells (not recorded which) from PBMCs. Every receptor here comes from a human donor in good health. The conserved cysteine and the conserved F or W are not part of the CDR3 here. The size field is filled for only some rows; it gives once, few, many or a size class.

V: TRBV29-1
size: -
J: TRBJ1-2
CDR3: SVEAGGQGVSGYT

V: TRBV20-1
size: -
J: TRBJ2-7
CDR3: SARDGGSGVYEQY

V: TRBV7-2
size: few
J: -
CDR3: ASSLTKQIEQY

V: TRBV2
size: -
J: TRBJ1-1
CDR3: ASQSRGGIDEAF

V: TRBV25-1
size: -
J: TRBJ1-1
CDR3: AHQDREFPEAF

V: TRBV10-1
size: -
J: TRBJ1-4
CDR3: ASRQGATNEKLF

V: TRBV7-9
size: -
J: TRBJ2-4
CDR3: ASSFEANIQY

V: TRBV7-2
size: -
J: TRBJ2-2
CDR3: ASTERRAGGELF

V: TRBV12-3/TRBV12-4
size: -
J: TRBJ1-5
CDR3: ASSSANYSNQPQH

V: TRBV5-6
size: -
J: TRBJ1-4
CDR3: ASSPRTGINEKLF

V: TRBV6-5
size: -
J: TRBJ2-5
CDR3: ASSYTAGQNQETQY

V: TRBV19
size: few
J: TRBJ1-1
CDR3: ASRTGGKSTEAF

V: TRBV20-1
size: -
J: TRBJ2-7
CDR3: SASRLLAADEQY

V: TRBV25-1
size: few
J: TRBJ1-2
CDR3: ASSANYGYT

V: TRBV24-1
size: -
J: TRBJ1-5
CDR3: ATSDWDRGQPQH

V: TRBV9
size: -
J: TRBJ2-7
CDR3: ASSVDAGRSSYEQY

V: TRBV2
size: -
J: TRBJ2-5
CDR3: ASSVSDSVRETQY

V: TRBV2
size: -
J: TRBJ2-1
CDR3: AATAGGAYNEQF

V: TRBV6-4
size: many
J: TRBJ2-2
CDR3: ASSDGGTNTGELF

V: TRBV6-1
size: many
J: TRBJ1-5
CDR3: ASMDSNQPQH

V: TRBV20-1
size: few
J: TRBJ2-7
CDR3: SARQSPSLYEQY

V: TRBV7-2
size: -
J: TRBJ1-1
CDR3: ASSLFLDGPEAF

V: TRBV7-9
size: -
J: TRBJ1-1
CDR3: ASRTGVSTEAF

V: TRBV27
size: few
J: TRBJ2-6
CDR3: ASNQISGANVLT

V: TRBV5-1
size: few
J: TRBJ2-4
CDR3: ASSWGPYRGKNTQY

V: TRBV20-1
size: -
J: TRBJ2-3
CDR3: SASTNYRTDTQY

V: TRBV30
size: many
J: TRBJ1-1
CDR3: AWMRQINTEAF

V: TRBV9
size: few
J: TRBJ2-3
CDR3: ASSVWAADTDTQY

V: TRBV29-1
size: few
J: TRBJ2-2
CDR3: SVGQRGVGELF

V: TRBV29-1
size: few
J: TRBJ2-3
CDR3: STRRGHGTDTQY

V: TRBV29-1
size: -
J: TRBJ2-1
CDR3: STGLAGGYEQF

V: TRBV2
size: -
J: TRBJ1-1
CDR3: ASSPDRPEAF

V: TRBV10-3
size: many
J: TRBJ2-7
CDR3: AIRTVTYEQY

V: TRBV9
size: many
J: TRBJ2-2
CDR3: ASSGTSGGLGGELF

V: TRBV2
size: -
J: TRBJ2-5
CDR3: ASTPTQY

V: TRBV27
size: few
J: TRBJ1-1
CDR3: ASSIGTEVRYTEAF

V: TRBV20-1
size: few
J: TRBJ2-7
CDR3: SAPTGVYEQY